The sequence of this T cell receptor beta chain was determined in a study of blood T cell repertoires in COVID-19 (dated by TCRdb to about 2020). For the wider study: Samples covering the acute and convalescent phases of COVID-19 were provided by collaborators in the United States, Italy and Spain. The prospective study material was composed of cDNA or gDNA derived from T cells, B-cell-depleted T cells, or PBMCs. The dataset comprised deeply sampled blood TCRbeta repertoires from subjects exposed to, actively infected with, or recovered from COVID-19. A freely available public database, intended as a resource for researchers studying the immune response to SARS-CoV-2, is where the repertoires were released. Samples came from the ongoing ImmuneRACE study (first 160 participants) plus 1,254 subjects from 6 global collaborators. A de-identified subject ID, COVID-19 status, age in years and sex were almost always included in the sample metadata. Where available, HLA class I and class II types were taken from metadata supplied by the sample provider and were not determined by assay-based typing. Summary of the overall study and its limitations: The amount of clinical and demographic metadata varied by source and participant and was provided uncurated.

Whole blood was collected in K2EDTA tubes by collaborating institutions according to the institutions' own protocols. For TCRbeta analysis, collaborators shipped samples as frozen whole blood, isolated PBMCs, or DNA extracted from either of those sample types. A single count supports this clone. The antigen it binds to is not known. Within one base of it there is no much larger clone, and no base qualities were kept. CDR1 and CDR2 were assigned from the germline V gene as MDHEN and SYDVKM. From the cysteine up to the phenylalanine, the CDR3 has a length of 17 residues. Only CDR3 DNA remains: 51 bases, in frame from the first base. The germline V end is reduced by 4 bases and the J end by 2 bases; junction bases left unmatched: 11. TCRbeta CDR3 regions were amplified from genomic DNA by means of the immunoSEQ Assay, a bias-controlled multiplex PCR. The source study handled its data this way. The number of nucleated cells in each sample was estimated by amplification of reference gene primers within the assay. To quantify the absolute abundance of each unique TCRbeta CDR3 rearrangement, sequence reads were collapsed and filtered. For each sample, productive Simpson clonality was calculated as the square root of Simpson's diversity index across productive rearrangements. As stored in TCRdb, this immuneACCESS dataset retains in-frame rearrangements with V and J assigned. A fraction of the clones does not appear; measured against another copy, unresolved V genes explain less than half of the discrepancy, and the remainder lacks a known reason. D and trimming were read from the DNA, whereas the V and J calls and clone size are those reported in that table. The table for this sample lists 70,000 to 75,000 clones; 75% to 85% of them were counted only once. The ten largest make up approximately 22% of the sample.

Sequenced sample: peripheral blood. The sequence was collected from a woman between 65 and 79 years old with acute or convalescent COVID-19. The chain is assembled from TRBV28 and TRBJ2-3; TRBD1 lines up with 8 middle nucleotides. This receptor has the CDR3 CASSSHLGQGITDTQYF. The DNA sequence is given as TGTGCCAGCAGTTCCCATCTAGGACAGGGAATCACAGATACGCAGTATTTT.